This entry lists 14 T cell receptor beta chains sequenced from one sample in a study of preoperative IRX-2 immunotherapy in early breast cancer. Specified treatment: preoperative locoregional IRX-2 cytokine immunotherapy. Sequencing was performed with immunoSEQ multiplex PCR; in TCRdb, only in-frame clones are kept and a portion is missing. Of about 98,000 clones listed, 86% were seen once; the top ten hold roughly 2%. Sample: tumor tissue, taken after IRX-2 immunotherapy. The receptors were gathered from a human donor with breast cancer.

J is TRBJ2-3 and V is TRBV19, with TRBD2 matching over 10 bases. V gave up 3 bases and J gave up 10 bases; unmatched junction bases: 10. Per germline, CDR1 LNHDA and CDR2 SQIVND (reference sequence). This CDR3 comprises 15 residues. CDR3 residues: CASSIGSSGRSAQYF. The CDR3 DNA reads TGTGCCAGTAGTATTGGGTCTAGCGGGAGAAGTGCGCAGTATTTT.

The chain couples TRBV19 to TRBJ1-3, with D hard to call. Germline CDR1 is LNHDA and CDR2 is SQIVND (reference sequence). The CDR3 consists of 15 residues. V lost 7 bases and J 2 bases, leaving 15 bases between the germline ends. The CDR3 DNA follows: TGTGCCAGTACTACTCTTCGGGGTGCTGGAAACACCATATATTTT. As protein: CASTTLRGAGNTIYF.

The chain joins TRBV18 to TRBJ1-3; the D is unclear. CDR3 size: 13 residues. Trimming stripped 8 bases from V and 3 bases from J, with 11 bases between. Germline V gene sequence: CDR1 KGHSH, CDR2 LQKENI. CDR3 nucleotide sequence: TGTGCCAGCAAACCGCCGGGTGGAAACACCATATATTTT. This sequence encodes CASKPPGGNTIYF.

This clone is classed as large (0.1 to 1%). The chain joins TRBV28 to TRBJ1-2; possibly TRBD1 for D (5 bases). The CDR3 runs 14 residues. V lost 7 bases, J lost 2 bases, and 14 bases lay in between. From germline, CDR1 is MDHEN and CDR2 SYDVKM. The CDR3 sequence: CASTLLGDNYGYTF. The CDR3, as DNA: TGTGCCAGCACCCTCCTCGGGGACAACTATGGCTACACCTTC.

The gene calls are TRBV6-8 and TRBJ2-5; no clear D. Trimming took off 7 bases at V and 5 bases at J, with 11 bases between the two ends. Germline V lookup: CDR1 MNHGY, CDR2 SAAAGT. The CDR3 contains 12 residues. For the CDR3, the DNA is TGTGCCAGCAATGGGGTCCGGGAGACCCAGTACTTC. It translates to CASNGVRETQYF.

The CDR3 sequence: CASSRDSEADTQYF. CDR3 in DNA: TGCGCCAGCAGTCGTGACAGTGAGGCAGATACGCAGTATTTT. The gene calls are TRBV5-1 and TRBJ2-3, with a possible D match to TRBD1 (5 bases). The CDR3 length is 14 residues. The germline CDR1 and CDR2 sequences are SGHRS and YFSETQ. The V and J ends lost 5 bases and 4 bases respectively, with 14 bases between them.

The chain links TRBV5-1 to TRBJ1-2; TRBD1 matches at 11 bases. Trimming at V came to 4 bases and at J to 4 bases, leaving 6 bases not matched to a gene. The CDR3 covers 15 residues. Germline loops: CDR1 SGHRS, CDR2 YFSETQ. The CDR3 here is CASSPGQGAGYGYTF. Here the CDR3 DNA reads TGCGCCAGCAGCCCAGGACAGGGGGCGGGCTATGGCTACACCTTC.

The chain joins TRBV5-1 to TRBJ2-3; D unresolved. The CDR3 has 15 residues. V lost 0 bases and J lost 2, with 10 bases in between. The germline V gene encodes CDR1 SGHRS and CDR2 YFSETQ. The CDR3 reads CASSLGSLSTDTQYF. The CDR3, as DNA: TGCGCCAGCAGCTTGGGCAGCCTATCCACAGATACGCAGTATTTT.

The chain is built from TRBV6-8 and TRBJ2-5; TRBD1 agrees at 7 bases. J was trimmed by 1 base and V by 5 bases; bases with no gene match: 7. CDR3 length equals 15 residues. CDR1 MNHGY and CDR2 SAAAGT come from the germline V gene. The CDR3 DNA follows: TGTGCCAGCAGTCTAGGACAGGCCCCCCAAGAGACCCAGTACTTC. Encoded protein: CASSLGQAPQETQYF.

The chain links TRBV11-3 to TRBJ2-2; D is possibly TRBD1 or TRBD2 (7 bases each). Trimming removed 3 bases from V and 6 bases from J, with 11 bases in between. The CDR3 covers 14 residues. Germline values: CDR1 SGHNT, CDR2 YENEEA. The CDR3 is CASSLAGGAGELFF. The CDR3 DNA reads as TGTGCCAGCAGCTTGGCAGGGGGGGCCGGGGAGCTGTTTTTT.

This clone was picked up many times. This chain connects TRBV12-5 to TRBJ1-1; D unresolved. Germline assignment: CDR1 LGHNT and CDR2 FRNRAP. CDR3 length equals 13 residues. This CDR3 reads CASGLAGNTEAFF. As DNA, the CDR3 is TGTGCCAGCGGATTGGCGGGGAACACTGAAGCTTTCTTT.

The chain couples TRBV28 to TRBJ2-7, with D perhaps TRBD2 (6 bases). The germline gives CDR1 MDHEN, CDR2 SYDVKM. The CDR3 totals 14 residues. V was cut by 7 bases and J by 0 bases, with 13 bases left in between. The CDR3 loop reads CASNIGGRSYEQYF. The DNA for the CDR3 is TGTGCCAGCAATATAGGAGGGCGCTCCTACGAGCAGTACTTC.

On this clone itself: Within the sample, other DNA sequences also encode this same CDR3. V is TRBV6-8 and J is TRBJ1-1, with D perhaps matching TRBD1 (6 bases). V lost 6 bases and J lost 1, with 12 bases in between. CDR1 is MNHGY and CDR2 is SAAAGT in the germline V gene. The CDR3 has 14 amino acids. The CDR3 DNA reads TGTGCCAGCAGCCGGTCGACAGGGAACACTGAAGCTTTCTTT. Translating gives CASSRSTGNTEAFF.

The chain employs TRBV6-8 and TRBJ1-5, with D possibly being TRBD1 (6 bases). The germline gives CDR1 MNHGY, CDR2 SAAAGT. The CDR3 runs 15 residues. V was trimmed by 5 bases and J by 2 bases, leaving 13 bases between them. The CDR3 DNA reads TGTGCCAGCAGTCCTCGACAGGCCGGCAATCAGCCCCAGCATTTT. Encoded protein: CASSPRQAGNQPQHF.